This is a list of T cell receptor beta chains from one sample in a study of T cells in Graves' hyperthyroidism and ophthalmopathy. Each CDR3 protein is one row after TCRdb ran MiXCR on the multiplex PCR reads. The sample holds about 500,000 distinct CDR3 sequences; around 50% are singletons and the top ten take about two fifths. Specimen: peripheral blood or thyroid tissue (not recorded which). The receptors come from an adult woman with Graves' disease, either hyperthyroidism or ophthalmopathy (not recorded which). CDR3s leave out the opening cysteine and the closing phenylalanine or tryptophan.

CDR3aa: TSRNSGTVNTEAF; j_gene: TRBJ1-1; v_gene: TRBV6-1
CDR3aa: ASSLRPGREQY; j_gene: TRBJ2-7; v_gene: TRBV7-2
CDR3aa: ASNAGNNYGYT; j_gene: TRBJ1-2; v_gene: TRBV2
CDR3aa: AISLASGGQETQY; j_gene: TRBJ2-5; v_gene: TRBV10-3
CDR3aa: ASSQGTRSGANVLT; j_gene: TRBJ2-6; v_gene: TRBV7-2
CDR3aa: ASSEWGQETQY; j_gene: TRBJ2-5; v_gene: TRBV25-1
CDR3aa: ASSQDLASRNTIY; j_gene: TRBJ1-3; v_gene: TRBV4-3
CDR3aa: AISGTIATGTNTGELF; j_gene: TRBJ2-2; v_gene: TRBV10-3
CDR3aa: ASSLSVSGTGNTIY; j_gene: TRBJ1-3; v_gene: TRBV5-1
CDR3aa: ASSADRSGGGETQY; j_gene: TRBJ2-5; v_gene: TRBV14
CDR3aa: SARIIPGTKPYEQY; j_gene: TRBJ2-7; v_gene: TRBV20-1
CDR3aa: ASSTITGQTEAF; j_gene: TRBJ1-1; v_gene: TRBV6-5
CDR3aa: ASSLAIDRANTESF; j_gene: TRBJ1-1; v_gene: TRBV7-2
CDR3aa: ASRGGREFNENLF; j_gene: TRBJ1-4; v_gene: TRBV19
CDR3aa: SLWGSGANVLT; j_gene: TRBJ2-6; v_gene: TRBV29-1
CDR3aa: ASSNTQGGETQY; j_gene: TRBJ2-5; v_gene: TRBV5-1
CDR3aa: ATSRPREGYT; j_gene: TRBJ1-2; v_gene: TRBV15
CDR3aa: ASSSGHWGTNEAF; j_gene: TRBJ1-1; v_gene: TRBV2
CDR3aa: ASSFHGNQPQH; j_gene: TRBJ1-5; v_gene: TRBV27
CDR3aa: SVGSNTEAF; j_gene: TRBJ1-1; v_gene: TRBV29-1
CDR3aa: AISEGTGYGYT; j_gene: TRBJ1-2; v_gene: TRBV10-3
CDR3aa: AISHYPDQGQPQH; j_gene: TRBJ1-5; v_gene: TRBV10-3
CDR3aa: ASSRGRGGYT; j_gene: TRBJ1-2; v_gene: TRBV19
CDR3aa: ASSPGRRNTGELF; j_gene: TRBJ2-2; v_gene: TRBV12-3/TRBV12-4
CDR3aa: ASSRTWGSTNEKLF; j_gene: TRBJ1-4; v_gene: TRBV5-1
CDR3aa: ASSQDLRGTGELF; j_gene: TRBJ2-2; v_gene: TRBV11-2
CDR3aa: ASSQEAVYEQY; j_gene: TRBJ2-7; v_gene: TRBV4-2
CDR3aa: ASSLAQGTYGYT; j_gene: TRBJ1-2; v_gene: TRBV7-9
CDR3aa: AISVGQNYGYT; j_gene: TRBJ1-2; v_gene: TRBV10-3
CDR3aa: ASKDRQTTGELF; j_gene: TRBJ2-2; v_gene: TRBV7-2
CDR3aa: ASSLEGLGGYTIY; j_gene: TRBJ1-3; v_gene: TRBV7-2
CDR3aa: SARNRDEQY; j_gene: TRBJ2-7; v_gene: TRBV20-1
CDR3aa: ASSVGSGVNTEAF; j_gene: TRBJ1-1; v_gene: TRBV12-3/TRBV12-4
CDR3aa: ATRPGRYEQY; j_gene: TRBJ2-7; v_gene: TRBV10-2
CDR3aa: SASYGAGGNQPQH; j_gene: TRBJ1-5; v_gene: TRBV20-1
CDR3aa: ATSRDTGLSYGYT; j_gene: TRBJ1-2; v_gene: TRBV15
CDR3aa: SARDTKRQGFSRGYT; j_gene: TRBJ1-2; v_gene: TRBV20-1
CDR3aa: ASKVFQDSYEQY; j_gene: TRBJ2-7; v_gene: TRBV12-3/TRBV12-4
CDR3aa: AISVFGGAGSNQPQH; j_gene: TRBJ1-5; v_gene: TRBV10-3
CDR3aa: ATGGGDYEQY; j_gene: TRBJ2-7; v_gene: TRBV10-3
CDR3aa: ASSPGTGDRGEQY; j_gene: TRBJ2-7; v_gene: TRBV5-1